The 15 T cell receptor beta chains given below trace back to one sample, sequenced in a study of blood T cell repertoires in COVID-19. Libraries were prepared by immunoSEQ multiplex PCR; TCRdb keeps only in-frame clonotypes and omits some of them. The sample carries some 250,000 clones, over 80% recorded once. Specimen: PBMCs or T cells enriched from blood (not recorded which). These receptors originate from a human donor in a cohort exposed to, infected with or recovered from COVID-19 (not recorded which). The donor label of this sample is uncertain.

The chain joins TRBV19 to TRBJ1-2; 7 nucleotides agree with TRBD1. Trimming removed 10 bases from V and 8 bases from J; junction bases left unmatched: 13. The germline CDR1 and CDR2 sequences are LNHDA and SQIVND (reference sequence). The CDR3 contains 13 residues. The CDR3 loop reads CATLKDRSRGYTF. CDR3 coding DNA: TGTGCCACCCTAAAGGACAGGAGCAGGGGCTACACCTTC.

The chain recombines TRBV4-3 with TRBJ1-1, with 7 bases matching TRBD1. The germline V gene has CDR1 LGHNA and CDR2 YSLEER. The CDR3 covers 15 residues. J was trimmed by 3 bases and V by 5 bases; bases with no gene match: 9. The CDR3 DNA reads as TGCGCCAGCAGCTCGACAGGGTGGAAGGACACTGAAGCTTTCTTT. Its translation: CASSSTGWKDTEAFF.

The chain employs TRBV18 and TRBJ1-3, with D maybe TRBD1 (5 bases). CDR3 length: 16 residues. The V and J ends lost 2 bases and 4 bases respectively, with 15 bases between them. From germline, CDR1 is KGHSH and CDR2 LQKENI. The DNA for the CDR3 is TGTGCCAGCTCACCAATCAGGCCTCGACAGGGAAACACCATATATTTT. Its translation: CASSPIRPRQGNTIYF.

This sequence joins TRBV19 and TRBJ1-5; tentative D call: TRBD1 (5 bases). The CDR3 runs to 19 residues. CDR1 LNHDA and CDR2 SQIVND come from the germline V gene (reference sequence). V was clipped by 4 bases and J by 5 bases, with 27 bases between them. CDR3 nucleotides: TGTGCCAGTAGTACCCCTCTGACAGAACCATCCCTTGCTTATCAGCCCCAGCATTTT. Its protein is CASSTPLTEPSLAYQPQHF.

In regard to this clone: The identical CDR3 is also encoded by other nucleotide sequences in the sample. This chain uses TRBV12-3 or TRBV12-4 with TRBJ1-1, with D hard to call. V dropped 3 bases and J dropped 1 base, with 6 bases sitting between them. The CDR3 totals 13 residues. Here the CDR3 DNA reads TGTGCCAGCAGTTTGAGGTGGAACACTGAAGCTTTCTTT. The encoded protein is CASSLRWNTEAFF.

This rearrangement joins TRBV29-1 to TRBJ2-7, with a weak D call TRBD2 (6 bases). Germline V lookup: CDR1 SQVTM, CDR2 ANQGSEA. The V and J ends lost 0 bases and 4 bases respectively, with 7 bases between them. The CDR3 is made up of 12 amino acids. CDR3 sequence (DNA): TGCAGCGTTGAAGACCGGGAGTACGAGCAGTACTTC. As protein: CSVEDREYEQYF.

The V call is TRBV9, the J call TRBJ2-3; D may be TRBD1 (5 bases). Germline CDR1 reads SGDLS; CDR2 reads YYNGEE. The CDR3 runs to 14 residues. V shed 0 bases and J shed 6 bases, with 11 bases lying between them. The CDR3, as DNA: TGTGCCAGCAGCGTAGAACAGGTGGAGGATACGCAGTATTTT. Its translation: CASSVEQVEDTQYF.

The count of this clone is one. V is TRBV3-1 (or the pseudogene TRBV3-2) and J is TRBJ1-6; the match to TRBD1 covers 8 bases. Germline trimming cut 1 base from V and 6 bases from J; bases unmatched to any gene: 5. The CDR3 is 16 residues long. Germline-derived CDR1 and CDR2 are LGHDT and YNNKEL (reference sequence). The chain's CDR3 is CASSQVRQGFNSPLHF. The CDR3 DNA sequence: TGTGCCAGCAGCCAAGTCAGACAGGGGTTTAATTCACCCCTCCACTTT.

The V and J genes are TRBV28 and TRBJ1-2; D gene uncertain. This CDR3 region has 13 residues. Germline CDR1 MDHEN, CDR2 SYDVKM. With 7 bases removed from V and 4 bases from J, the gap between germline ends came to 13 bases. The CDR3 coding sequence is TGTGCCAGCATAGGAGGGAACGGCTATGGCTACACCTTC. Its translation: CASIGGNGYGYTF.

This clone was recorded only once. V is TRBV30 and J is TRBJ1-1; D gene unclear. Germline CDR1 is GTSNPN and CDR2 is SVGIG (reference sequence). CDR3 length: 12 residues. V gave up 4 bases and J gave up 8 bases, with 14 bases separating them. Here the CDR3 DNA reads TGTGCCTGGACCTTAGGAGCCCCCGAAGCTTTCTTT. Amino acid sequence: CAWTLGAPEAFF.

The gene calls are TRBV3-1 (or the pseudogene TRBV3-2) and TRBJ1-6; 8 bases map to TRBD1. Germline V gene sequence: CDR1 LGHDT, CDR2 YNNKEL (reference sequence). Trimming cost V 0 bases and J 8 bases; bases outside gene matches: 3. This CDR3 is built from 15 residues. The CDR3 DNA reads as TGTGCCAGCAGCCAAGAGGGGACAGGAGATTCACCCCTCCACTTT. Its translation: CASSQEGTGDSPLHF.

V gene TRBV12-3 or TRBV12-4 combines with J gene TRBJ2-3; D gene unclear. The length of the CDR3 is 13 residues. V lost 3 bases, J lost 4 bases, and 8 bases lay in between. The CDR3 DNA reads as TGTGCCAGCAGTTTGACCCAGGCAGATACGCAGTATTTT. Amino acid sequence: CASSLTQADTQYF.

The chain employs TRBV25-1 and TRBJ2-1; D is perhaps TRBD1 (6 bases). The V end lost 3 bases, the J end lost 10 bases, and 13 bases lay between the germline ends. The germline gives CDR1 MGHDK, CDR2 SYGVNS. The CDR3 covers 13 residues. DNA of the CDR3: TGTGCCAGCAGTGACCCGGGACAATGGGAGCAGTTCTTC. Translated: CASSDPGQWEQFF.

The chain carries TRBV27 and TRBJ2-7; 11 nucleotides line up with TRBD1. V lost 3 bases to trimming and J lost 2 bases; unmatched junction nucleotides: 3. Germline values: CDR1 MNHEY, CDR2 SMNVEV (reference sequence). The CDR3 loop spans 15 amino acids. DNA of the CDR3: TGTGCCAGCAGTTTCGGGACAGGGGGGGCCTACGAGCAGTACTTC. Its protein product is CASSFGTGGAYEQYF.

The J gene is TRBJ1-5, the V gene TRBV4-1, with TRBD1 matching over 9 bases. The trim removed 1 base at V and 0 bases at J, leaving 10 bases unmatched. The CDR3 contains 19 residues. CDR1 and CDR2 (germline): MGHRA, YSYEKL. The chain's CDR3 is CASSQGAPGQGNSNQPQHF. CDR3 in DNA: TGCGCCAGCAGCCAAGGGGCCCCGGGACAGGGAAATAGCAATCAGCCCCAGCATTTT.